This T cell receptor (beta chain) is from a study of cytomegalovirus exposure and HLA in healthy donors. General study results and limits: The authors assumed roughly uniform sequencing depth across donors for presence/absence analyses. Most likely, a cluster of highly shared sequence variants arose as a sequencing artifact. Earlier analysis yielded a pattern in which most TCR beta V segments were productive about 90% or about 30% of the time.

A multiplex PCR was run with 60 Vbeta primers and 13 Jbeta primers. Data came from immunoSEQ multiplex PCR; TCRdb stores just in-frame clones and leaves some out. The sample lists 100,000 to 150,000 clones, around 9% occurring once. As to this clone: The antigen is not known. The junction departs from the called germline gene at one end, perhaps through a read error.

The CDR3 has 13 amino acids. Germline CDR1 PRHDT, CDR2 FYEKMQ (reference sequence). The TCR was taken from a man in his forties in good health and CMV-seronegative. The sequenced sample consisted of PBMCs. V usage is TRBV13 and J usage is TRBJ1-5; no firm D call. The DNA of the CDR3 is TGTACCAGCAGCTTAGAGCGGGATCAGCCCCAGCATTTT. This encodes CTSSLERDQPQHF.